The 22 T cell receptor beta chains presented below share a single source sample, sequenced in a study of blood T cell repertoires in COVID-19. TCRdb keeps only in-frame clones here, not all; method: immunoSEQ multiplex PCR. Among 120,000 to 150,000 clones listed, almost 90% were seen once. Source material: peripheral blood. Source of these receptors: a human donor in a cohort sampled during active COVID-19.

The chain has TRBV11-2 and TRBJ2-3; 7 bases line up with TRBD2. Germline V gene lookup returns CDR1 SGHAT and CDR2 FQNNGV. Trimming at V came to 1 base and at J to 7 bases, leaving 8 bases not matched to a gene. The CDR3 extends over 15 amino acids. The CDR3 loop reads CASSLGPSGANTQYF. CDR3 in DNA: TGTGCCAGCAGCTTAGGTCCTAGCGGAGCCAATACGCAGTATTTT.

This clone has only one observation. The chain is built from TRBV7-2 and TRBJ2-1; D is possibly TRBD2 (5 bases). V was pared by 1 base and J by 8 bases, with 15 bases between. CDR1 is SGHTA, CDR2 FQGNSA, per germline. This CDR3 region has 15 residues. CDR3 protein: CASSLVFTGGDEQFF. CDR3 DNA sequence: TGTGCCAGCAGCTTAGTTTTTACTGGAGGCGATGAGCAGTTCTTC.

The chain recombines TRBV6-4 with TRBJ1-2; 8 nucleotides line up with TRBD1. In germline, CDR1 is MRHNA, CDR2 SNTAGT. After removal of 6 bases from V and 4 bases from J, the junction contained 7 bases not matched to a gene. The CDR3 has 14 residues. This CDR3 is CASRPAGTGYGYTF. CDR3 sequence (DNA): TGTGCCAGCAGGCCCGCCGGGACAGGCTATGGCTACACCTTC.

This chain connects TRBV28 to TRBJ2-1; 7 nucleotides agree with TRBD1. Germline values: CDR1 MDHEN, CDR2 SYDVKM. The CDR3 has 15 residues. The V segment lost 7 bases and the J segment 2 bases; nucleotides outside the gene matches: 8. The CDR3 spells CASIPQGTPYNEQFF. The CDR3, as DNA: TGTGCCAGCATCCCACAGGGGACCCCCTACAATGAGCAGTTCTTC.

CDR3 loop: CSVMGGAGYEQYF. The CDR3 DNA reads TGCAGCGTTATGGGCGGCGCGGGCTACGAGCAGTACTTC. This chain joins TRBV29-1 and TRBJ2-7; TRBD2 might be the D (5 bases). The CDR3 sequence is 13 residues long. Germline-derived CDR1 and CDR2 are SQVTM and ANQGSEA. Trimming shortened V by 5 bases and J by 3 bases, and 14 bases separated the two germline ends.

The CDR3, as DNA: TGTGCCAGCAGCATAGAGGTGCAGGGGACGCGCTACACCTTC. Encoded protein: CASSIEVQGTRYTF. The chain is built from TRBV9 and TRBJ1-2; D might be TRBD1 (6 bases). This CDR3 contains 14 residues. Trimming took off 4 bases at V and 9 bases at J, with 19 bases between the two ends. Germline V lookup: CDR1 SGDLS, CDR2 YYNGEE.

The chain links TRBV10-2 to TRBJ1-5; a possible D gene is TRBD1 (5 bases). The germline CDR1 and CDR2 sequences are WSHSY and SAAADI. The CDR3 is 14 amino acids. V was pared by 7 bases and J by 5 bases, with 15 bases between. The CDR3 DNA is TGCGCCAGCACCGGTGGAGGGGATCATCAGCCCCAGCATTTT. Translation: CASTGGGDHQPQHF.

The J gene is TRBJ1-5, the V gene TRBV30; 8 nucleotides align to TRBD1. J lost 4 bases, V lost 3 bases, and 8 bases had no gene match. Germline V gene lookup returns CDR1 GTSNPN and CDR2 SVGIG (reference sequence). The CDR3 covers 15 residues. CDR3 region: CAWRSGGLGNQPQHF. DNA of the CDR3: TGTGCCTGGAGATCAGGGGGCTTGGGGAATCAGCCCCAGCATTTT. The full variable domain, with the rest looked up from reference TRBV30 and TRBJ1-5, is SQTIHQWPATLVQPVGSPLSLECTVEGTSNPNLYWYRQAAGRGLQLLFYSVGIGQISSEVPQNLSASRPQDRQFILSSKKLLLSDSGFYLCAWRSGGLGNQPQHFGDGTRLSIL.

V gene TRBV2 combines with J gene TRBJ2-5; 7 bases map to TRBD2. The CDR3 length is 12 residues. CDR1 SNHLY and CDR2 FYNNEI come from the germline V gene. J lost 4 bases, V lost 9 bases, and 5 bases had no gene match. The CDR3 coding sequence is TGTGCCAGTGGACTAGTGGGAGAGACCCAGTACTTC. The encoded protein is CASGLVGETQYF.

The CDR3 coding sequence is TGTGCCAGCAGTCCAATCCGGGAGACCGGAAAAAACACTGAAGCTTTCTTT. It encodes CASSPIRETGKNTEAFF. The V and J genes are TRBV6-6 and TRBJ1-1; D is undetermined. With 5 bases removed from V and 2 bases from J, the gap between germline ends came to 21 bases. The CDR3 has 17 residues. CDR1 MNHNY and CDR2 SVGAGI come from the germline V gene (reference sequence).

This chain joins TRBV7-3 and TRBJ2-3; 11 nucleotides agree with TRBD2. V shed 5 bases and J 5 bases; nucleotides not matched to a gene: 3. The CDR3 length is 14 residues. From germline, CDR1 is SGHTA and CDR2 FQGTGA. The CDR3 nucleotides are TGTGCCAGCAGCCCCGGGACTAGCGGAGATACGCAGTATTTT. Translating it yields CASSPGTSGDTQYF.

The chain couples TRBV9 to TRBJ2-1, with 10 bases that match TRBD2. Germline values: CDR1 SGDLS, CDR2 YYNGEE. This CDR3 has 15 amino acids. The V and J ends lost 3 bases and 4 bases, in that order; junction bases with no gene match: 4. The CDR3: CASSESGGAYNEQFF. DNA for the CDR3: TGTGCCAGCAGCGAAAGCGGGGGGGCATACAATGAGCAGTTCTTC.

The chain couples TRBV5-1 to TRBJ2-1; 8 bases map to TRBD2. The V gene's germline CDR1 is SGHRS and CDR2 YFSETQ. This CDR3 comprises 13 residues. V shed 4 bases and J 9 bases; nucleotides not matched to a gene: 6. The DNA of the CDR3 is TGCGCCAGCAGCCCCGGGACTAGTACTGAGCAGTTCTTC. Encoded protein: CASSPGTSTEQFF.

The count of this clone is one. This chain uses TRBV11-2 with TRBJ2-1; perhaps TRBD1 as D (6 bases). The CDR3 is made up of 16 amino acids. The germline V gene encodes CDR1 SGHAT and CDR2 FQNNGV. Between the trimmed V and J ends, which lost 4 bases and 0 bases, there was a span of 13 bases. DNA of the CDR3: TGTGCCAGCAGCTACGAAACAGGGAGCTCCTACAATGAGCAGTTCTTC. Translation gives CASSYETGSSYNEQFF.

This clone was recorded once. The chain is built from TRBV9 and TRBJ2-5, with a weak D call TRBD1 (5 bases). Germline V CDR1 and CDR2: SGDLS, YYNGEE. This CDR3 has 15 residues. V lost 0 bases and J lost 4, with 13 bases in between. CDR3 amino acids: CASSVVGRTPETQYF. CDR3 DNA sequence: TGTGCCAGCAGCGTAGTGGGGCGAACCCCAGAGACCCAGTACTTC.

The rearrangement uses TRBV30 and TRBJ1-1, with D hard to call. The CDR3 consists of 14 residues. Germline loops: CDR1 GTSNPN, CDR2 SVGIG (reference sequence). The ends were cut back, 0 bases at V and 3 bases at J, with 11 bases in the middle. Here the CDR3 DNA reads TGTGCCTGGAGTGTACGCGTGGTCCACACTGAAGCTTTCTTT. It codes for CAWSVRVVHTEAFF.

Here the CDR3 reads CASIDYGSASSYNEQFF. CDR3 DNA: TGTGCCAGCATTGACTACGGGAGCGCTTCATCCTACAATGAGCAGTTCTTC. The rearrangement uses TRBV9 and TRBJ2-1, with TRBD2 as a possible D gene (6 bases). The CDR3 has 17 amino acids. V gave up 6 bases and J gave up 1 base, with 20 bases separating them. CDR1 and CDR2 (germline): SGDLS, YYNGEE.

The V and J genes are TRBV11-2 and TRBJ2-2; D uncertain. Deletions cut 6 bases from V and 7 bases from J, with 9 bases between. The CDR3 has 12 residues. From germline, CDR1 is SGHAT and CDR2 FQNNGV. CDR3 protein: CASRKLNGELFF. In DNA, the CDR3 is TGTGCCAGCAGAAAACTTAACGGGGAGCTGTTTTTT.

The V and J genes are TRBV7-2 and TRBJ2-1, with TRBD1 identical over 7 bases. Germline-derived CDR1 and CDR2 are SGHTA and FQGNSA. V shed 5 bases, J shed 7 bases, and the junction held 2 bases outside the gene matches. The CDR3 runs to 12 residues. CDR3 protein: CASSQQGNEQFF. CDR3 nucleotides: TGTGCCAGCAGCCAACAGGGGAATGAGCAGTTCTTC.

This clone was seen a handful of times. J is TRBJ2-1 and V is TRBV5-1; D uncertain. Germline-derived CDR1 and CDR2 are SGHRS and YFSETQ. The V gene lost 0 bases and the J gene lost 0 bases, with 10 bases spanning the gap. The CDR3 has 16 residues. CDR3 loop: CASSLAGASSYNEQFF. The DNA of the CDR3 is TGCGCCAGCAGCTTGGCAGGCGCGAGCTCCTACAATGAGCAGTTCTTC.

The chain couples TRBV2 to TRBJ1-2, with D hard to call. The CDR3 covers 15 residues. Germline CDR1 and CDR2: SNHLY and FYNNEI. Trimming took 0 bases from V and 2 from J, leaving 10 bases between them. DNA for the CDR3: TGTGCCAGCAGTGAAGCGCTTCCCGGGAACTATGGCTACACCTTC. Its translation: CASSEALPGNYGYTF. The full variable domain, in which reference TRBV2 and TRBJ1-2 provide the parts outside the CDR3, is EPEVTQTPSHQVTQMGQEVILRCVPISNHLYFYWYRQILGQKVEFLVSFYNNEISEKSEIFDDQFSVERPDGSNFTLKIRSTKLEDSAMYFCASSEALPGNYGYTFGSGTRLTVV.

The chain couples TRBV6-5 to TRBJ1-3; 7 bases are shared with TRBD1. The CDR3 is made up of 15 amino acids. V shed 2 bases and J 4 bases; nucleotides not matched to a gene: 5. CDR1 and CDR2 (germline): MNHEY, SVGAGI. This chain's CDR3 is CASSYRGREGNTIYF. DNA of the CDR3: TGTGCCAGCAGTTACAGGGGGCGCGAGGGAAACACCATATATTTT.